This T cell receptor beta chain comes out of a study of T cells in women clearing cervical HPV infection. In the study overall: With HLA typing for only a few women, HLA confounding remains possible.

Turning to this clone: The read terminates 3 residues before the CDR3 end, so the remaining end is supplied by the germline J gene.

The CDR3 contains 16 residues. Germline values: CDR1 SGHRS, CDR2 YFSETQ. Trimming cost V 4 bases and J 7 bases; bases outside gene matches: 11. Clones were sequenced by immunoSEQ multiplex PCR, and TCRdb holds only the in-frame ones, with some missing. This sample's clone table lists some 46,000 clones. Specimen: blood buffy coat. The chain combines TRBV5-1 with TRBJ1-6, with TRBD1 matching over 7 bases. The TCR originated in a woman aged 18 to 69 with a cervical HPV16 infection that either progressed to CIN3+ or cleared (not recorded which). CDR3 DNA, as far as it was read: TGCGCCAGCAGCCAGCAGGGGGGCGAATCGAATTCACCC. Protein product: CASSQQGGESNSP. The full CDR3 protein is CASSQQGGESNSPLHF.